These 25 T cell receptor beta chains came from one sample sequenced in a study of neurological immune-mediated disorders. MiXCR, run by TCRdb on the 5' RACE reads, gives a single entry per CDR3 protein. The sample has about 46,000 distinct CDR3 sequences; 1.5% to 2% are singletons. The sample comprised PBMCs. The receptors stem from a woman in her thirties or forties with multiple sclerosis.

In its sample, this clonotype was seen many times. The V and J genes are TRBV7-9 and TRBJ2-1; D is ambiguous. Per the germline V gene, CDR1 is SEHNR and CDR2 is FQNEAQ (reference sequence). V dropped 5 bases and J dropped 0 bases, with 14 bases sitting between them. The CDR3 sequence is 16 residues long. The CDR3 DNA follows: TGTGCCAGCAGCACCCTGGCGGAGAGCTCCTACAATGAGCAGTTCTTC. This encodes CASSTLAESSYNEQFF.

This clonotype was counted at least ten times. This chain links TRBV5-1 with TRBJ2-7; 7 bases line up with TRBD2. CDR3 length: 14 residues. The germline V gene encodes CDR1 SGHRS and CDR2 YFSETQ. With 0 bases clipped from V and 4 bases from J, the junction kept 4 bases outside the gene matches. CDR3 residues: CASSLAVGGYEQYF. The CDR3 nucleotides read TGCGCCAGCAGCTTGGCCGTCGGGGGGTACGAGCAGTACTTC.

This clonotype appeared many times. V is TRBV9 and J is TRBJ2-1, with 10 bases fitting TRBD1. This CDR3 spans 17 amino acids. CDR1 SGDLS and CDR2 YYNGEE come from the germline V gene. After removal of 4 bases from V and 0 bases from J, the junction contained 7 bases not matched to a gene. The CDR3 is CASSPGTGAFSYNEQFF. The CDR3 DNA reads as TGTGCCAGCAGCCCCGGGACAGGGGCTTTCTCCTACAATGAGCAGTTCTTC.

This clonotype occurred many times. The DNA of the CDR3 is TGTGCCAGCAGTTGGGGACGTCCCCCAGATACGCAGTATTTT. This encodes CASSWGRPPDTQYF. The rearrangement links TRBV12-3 or TRBV12-4 to TRBJ2-3; D tentatively fits TRBD1 or TRBD2 (5 bases each). The CDR3 covers 14 residues. V lost 4 bases and J 4 bases, leaving 12 bases between the germline ends.

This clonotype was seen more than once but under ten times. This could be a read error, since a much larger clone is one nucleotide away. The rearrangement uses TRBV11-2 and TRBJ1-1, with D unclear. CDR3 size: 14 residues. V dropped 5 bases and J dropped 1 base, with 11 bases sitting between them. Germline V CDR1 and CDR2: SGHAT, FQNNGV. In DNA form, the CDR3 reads TGTGCCAGCAGCCACCGGACGGGGAACACTGAAGCTTTCTTT. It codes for CASSHRTGNTEAFF.

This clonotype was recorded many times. In DNA, the CDR3 is TGCGCCAGCAGCTCACAGGGTTACGGAAACACCATATATTTT. Translation gives CASSSQGYGNTIYF. The chain has TRBV5-1 and TRBJ1-3; a weak D match, TRBD1 (6 bases). The CDR3 sequence is 14 residues long. Deletions cut 3 bases from V and 4 bases from J, with 11 bases between. The germline CDR1 and CDR2 sequences are SGHRS and YFSETQ. Combining the CDR3 with reference TRBV5-1 and TRBJ1-3 gives the whole variable domain KAGVTQTPRYLIKTRGQQVTLSCSPISGHRSVSWYQQTPGQGLQFLFEYFSETQRNKGNFPGRFSGRQFSNSRSEMNVSTLELGDSALYLCASSSQGYGNTIYFGEGSWLTVV.

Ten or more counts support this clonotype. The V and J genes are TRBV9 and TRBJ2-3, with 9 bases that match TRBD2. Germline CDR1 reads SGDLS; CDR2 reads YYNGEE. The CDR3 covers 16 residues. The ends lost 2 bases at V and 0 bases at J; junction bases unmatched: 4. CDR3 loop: CASSVLSGGSTDTQYF. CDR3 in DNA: TGTGCCAGCAGCGTTCTTAGCGGGGGAAGCACAGATACGCAGTATTTT.

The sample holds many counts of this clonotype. For the CDR3, the DNA is TGCGCCAGCAGCTCTACCGGGGGGGCTAACTATGGCTACACCTTC. Translating it yields CASSSTGGANYGYTF. The chain carries TRBV5-1 and TRBJ1-2; perhaps TRBD1 as D (5 bases). The CDR3 totals 15 residues. Germline lookup yields CDR1 SGHRS and CDR2 YFSETQ. The V end was cut by 3 bases, the J end by 0 bases, with 12 bases between. The full variable domain, rest sourced from reference TRBV5-1 and TRBJ1-2, is KAGVTQTPRYLIKTRGQQVTLSCSPISGHRSVSWYQQTPGQGLQFLFEYFSETQRNKGNFPGRFSGRQFSNSRSEMNVSTLELGDSALYLCASSSTGGANYGYTFGSGTRLTVV.

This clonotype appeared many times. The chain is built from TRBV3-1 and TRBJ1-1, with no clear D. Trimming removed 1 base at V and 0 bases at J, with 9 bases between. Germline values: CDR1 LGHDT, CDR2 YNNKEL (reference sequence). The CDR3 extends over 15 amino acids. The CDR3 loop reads CASSQAWQLNTEAFF. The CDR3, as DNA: TGTGCCAGCAGCCAAGCGTGGCAACTGAACACTGAAGCTTTCTTT.

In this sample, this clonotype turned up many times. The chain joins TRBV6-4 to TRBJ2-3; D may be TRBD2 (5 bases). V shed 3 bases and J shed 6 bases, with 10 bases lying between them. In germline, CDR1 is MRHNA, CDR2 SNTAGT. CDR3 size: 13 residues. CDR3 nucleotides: TGTGCCAGCAGTGATGAGGGCCGGGATACGCAGTATTTT. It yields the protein CASSDEGRDTQYF.

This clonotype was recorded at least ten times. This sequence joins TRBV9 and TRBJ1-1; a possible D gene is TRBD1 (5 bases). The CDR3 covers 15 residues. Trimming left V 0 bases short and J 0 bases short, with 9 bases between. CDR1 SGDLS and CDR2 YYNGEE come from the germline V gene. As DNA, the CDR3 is TGTGCCAGCAGCGTAGGGGGGGATATGAACACTGAAGCTTTCTTT. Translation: CASSVGGDMNTEAFF.

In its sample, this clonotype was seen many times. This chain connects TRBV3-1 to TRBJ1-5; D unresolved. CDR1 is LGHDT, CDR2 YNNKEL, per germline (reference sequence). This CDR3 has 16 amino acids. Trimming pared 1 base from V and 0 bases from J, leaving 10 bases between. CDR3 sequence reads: CASSQGVPVSNQPQHF. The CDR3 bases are TGTGCCAGCAGCCAAGGGGTGCCAGTTAGCAATCAGCCCCAGCATTTT.

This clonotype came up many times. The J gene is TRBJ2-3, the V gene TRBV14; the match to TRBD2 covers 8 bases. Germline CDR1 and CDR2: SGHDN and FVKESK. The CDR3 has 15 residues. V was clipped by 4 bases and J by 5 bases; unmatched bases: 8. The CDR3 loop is CASSPGRGAVDTQYF. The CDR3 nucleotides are TGTGCCAGCAGCCCCGGGAGGGGGGCCGTAGATACGCAGTATTTT.

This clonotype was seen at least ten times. CDR3 sequence (DNA): TGCAGTGCTAGAGCCCAGACTAGCGGTAGCACAGATACGCAGTATTTT. Translated: CSARAQTSGSTDTQYF. The rearrangement joins TRBV20-1 to TRBJ2-3; the match to TRBD2 covers 9 bases. The CDR3 runs to 16 residues. V lost 1 base to trimming and J lost 0 bases; unmatched junction nucleotides: 5. Germline V lookup: CDR1 DFQATT, CDR2 SNEGSKA (reference sequence).

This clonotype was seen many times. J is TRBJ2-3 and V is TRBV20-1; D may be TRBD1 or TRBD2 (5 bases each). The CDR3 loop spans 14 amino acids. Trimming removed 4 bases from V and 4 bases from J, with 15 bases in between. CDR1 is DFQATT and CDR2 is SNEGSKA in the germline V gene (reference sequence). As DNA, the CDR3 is TGCAGTGCTATACCTCGGGGCCGTGCAGATACGCAGTATTTT. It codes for CSAIPRGRADTQYF.

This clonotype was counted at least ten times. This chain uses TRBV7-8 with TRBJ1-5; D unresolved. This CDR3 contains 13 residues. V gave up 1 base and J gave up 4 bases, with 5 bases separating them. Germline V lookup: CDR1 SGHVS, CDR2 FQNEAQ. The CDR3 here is CASSLGKNQPQHF. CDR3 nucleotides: TGTGCCAGCAGCTTAGGGAAGAATCAGCCCCAGCATTTT.

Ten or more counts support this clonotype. This chain's CDR3 is CASSARVPLYEQYF. The CDR3 region has the DNA TGTGCCAGCAGTGCTAGAGTGCCCCTTTACGAGCAGTACTTC. This chain connects TRBV6-5 to TRBJ2-7, with D unclear. V was clipped by 5 bases and J by 4 bases, with 15 bases between them. The CDR3 contains 14 residues. CDR1 and CDR2 from the germline V gene are MNHEY and SVGAGI.

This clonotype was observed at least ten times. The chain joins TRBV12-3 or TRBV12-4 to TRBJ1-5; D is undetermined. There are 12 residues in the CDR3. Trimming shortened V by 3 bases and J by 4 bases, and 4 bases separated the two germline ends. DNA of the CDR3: TGTGCCAGCAGTTTGGAAAATCAGCCCCAGCATTTT. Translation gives CASSLENQPQHF.

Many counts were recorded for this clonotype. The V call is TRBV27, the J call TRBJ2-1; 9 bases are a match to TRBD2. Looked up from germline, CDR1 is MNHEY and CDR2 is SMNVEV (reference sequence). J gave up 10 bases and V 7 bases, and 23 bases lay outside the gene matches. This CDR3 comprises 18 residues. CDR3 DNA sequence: TGTGCCAGCACCACGCGAGGCGGGGGGGTCCTGAGGACATGGGAGCAGTTCTTC. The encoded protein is CASTTRGGGVLRTWEQFF.

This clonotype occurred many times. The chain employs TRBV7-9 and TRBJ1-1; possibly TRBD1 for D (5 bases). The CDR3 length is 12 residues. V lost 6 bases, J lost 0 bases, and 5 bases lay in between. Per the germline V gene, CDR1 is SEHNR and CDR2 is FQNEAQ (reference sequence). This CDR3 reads CASRGLNTEAFF. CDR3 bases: TGTGCCAGCAGGGGACTGAACACTGAAGCTTTCTTT.

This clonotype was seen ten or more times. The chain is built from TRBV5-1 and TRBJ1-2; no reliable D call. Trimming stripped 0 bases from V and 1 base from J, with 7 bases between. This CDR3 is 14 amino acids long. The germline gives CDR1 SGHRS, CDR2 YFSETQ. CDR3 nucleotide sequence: TGCGCCAGCAGCTTGGTTGTGTTTAACTATGGCTACACCTTC. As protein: CASSLVVFNYGYTF.

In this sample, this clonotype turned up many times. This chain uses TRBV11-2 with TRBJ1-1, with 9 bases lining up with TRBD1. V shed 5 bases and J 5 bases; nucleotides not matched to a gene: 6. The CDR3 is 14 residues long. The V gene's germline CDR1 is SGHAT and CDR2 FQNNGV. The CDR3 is CASSTYRGRTEAFF. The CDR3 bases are TGTGCCAGCAGCACATACAGGGGGCGAACTGAAGCTTTCTTT.

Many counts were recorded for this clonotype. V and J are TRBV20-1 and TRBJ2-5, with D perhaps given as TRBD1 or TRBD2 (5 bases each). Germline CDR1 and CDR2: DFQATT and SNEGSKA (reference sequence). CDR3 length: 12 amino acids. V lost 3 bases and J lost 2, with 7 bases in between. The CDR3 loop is CSARRGQETQYF. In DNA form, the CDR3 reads TGCAGTGCTAGGAGGGGTCAAGAGACCCAGTACTTC.

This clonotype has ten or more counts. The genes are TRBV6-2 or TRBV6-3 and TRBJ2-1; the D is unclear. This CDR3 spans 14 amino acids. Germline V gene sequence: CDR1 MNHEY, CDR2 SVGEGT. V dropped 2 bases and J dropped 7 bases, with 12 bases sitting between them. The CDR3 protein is CASSYEGMWNEQFF. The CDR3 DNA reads TGTGCCAGCAGTTACGAAGGGATGTGGAATGAGCAGTTCTTC.

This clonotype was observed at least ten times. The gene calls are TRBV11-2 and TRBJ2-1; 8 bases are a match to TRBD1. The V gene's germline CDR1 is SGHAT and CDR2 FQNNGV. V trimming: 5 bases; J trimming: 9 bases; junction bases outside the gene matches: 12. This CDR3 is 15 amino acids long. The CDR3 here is CASSPSGQVSGEQFF. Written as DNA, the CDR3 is TGTGCCAGCAGCCCCTCGGGACAGGTTTCTGGTGAGCAGTTCTTC.